Listed below are T cell receptor beta chains from one sample, sequenced in a study of T cell responses to AZD1222 COVID-19 vaccine. Here immunoSEQ multiplex PCR was the method, and the copy in TCRdb shows in-frame clones only, minus some. The sample contains about 97,000 clones, more than 75% of which appear only once. This sample comprised peripheral blood, obtained 28 days after the second AZD1222 dose. The receptors were gathered from an adult who received the AZD1222 COVID-19 vaccine. Each CDR3 is given with its conserved first and last residue. Fields, in order: D gene, V gene, J gene, clone size, CDR3 protein, CDR3 DNA. A D gene is named only where the DNA matches it firmly. Not every row has a clone size; where given, it reads once, few, many or a size class.

d_gene: TRBD1
v_gene: TRBV3-1/TRBV3-2
j_gene: TRBJ2-7
abundance: few
CDR3aa: CASTHSDRGSYEQYF
CDR3nt: TGTGCCAGCACCCACTCAGACAGGGGGTCCTACGAGCAGTACTTC

d_gene: .
v_gene: TRBV3-1/TRBV3-2
j_gene: TRBJ2-1
abundance: .
CDR3aa: CASSQRNEPLF
CDR3nt: TGTGCCAGCAGCCAAAGGAACGAGCCCCTCTTC

d_gene: .
v_gene: TRBV28
j_gene: TRBJ1-1
abundance: .
CDR3aa: CASRGTAGTEAFF
CDR3nt: TGTGCCAGCAGGGGGACTGCGGGAACTGAAGCTTTCTTT

d_gene: TRBD2
v_gene: TRBV10-2
j_gene: TRBJ2-1
abundance: few
CDR3aa: CASSERRGGLDEQFF
CDR3nt: TGCGCCAGCAGTGAAAGGCGGGGGGGCCTCGATGAGCAGTTCTTC

d_gene: .
v_gene: TRBV30
j_gene: TRBJ1-2
abundance: .
CDR3aa: CAWSVPQYRVGYTF
CDR3nt: TGTGCCTGGAGTGTACCCCAATACAGGGTCGGCTACACCTTC

d_gene: .
v_gene: TRBV7-2
j_gene: TRBJ2-7
abundance: .
CDR3aa: CASSLALGAYEQYF
CDR3nt: TGTGCCAGCAGCTTAGCGCTGGGGGCCTACGAGCAGTACTTC

d_gene: .
v_gene: TRBV10-3
j_gene: TRBJ1-2
abundance: .
CDR3aa: CATGGGKNYGYTF
CDR3nt: TGTGCCACCGGAGGGGGAAAAAACTATGGCTACACCTTC

d_gene: TRBD2
v_gene: TRBV7-9
j_gene: TRBJ2-3
abundance: .
CDR3aa: CASSLEGGRSTDTQYF
CDR3nt: TGTGCCAGCAGCTTAGAGGGCGGGAGAAGCACAGATACGCAGTATTTT

d_gene: TRBD1
v_gene: TRBV7-9
j_gene: TRBJ1-1
abundance: .
CDR3aa: CASSLDPGQGNTEAFF
CDR3nt: TGTGCCAGCAGCTTAGACCCGGGACAGGGGAACACTGAAGCTTTCTTT

d_gene: TRBD2
v_gene: TRBV7-2
j_gene: TRBJ2-1
abundance: once
CDR3aa: CASIISGSSYNEQFF
CDR3nt: TGTGCCAGCATCATTAGCGGGAGTTCCTACAATGAGCAGTTCTTC

d_gene: .
v_gene: TRBV21-1
j_gene: TRBJ2-7
abundance: .
CDR3aa: CASSDGSYEQYF
CDR3nt: TGTGCCAGCAGCGACGGGTCCTACGAGCAGTACTTC

d_gene: TRBD2
v_gene: TRBV5-4
j_gene: TRBJ2-1
abundance: .
CDR3aa: CASSLGRSGNNEQFF
CDR3nt: TGTGCCAGCAGCTTGGGTCGTAGCGGGAACAATGAGCAGTTCTTC

d_gene: .
v_gene: TRBV4-1
j_gene: TRBJ1-2
abundance: .
CDR3aa: CASSQDYSKVDTYGYTF
CDR3nt: TGCGCCAGCAGCCAAGATTACTCCAAGGTCGACACCTATGGCTACACCTTC

d_gene: .
v_gene: TRBV6-5
j_gene: TRBJ1-1
abundance: .
CDR3aa: CASSLSGGHVTEAFF
CDR3nt: TGTGCCAGCAGTTTAAGCGGGGGGCATGTCACTGAAGCTTTCTTT

d_gene: .
v_gene: TRBV2
j_gene: TRBJ1-3
abundance: .
CDR3aa: CASSGGASGNTIYF
CDR3nt: TGTGCCAGCAGTGGCGGGGCTTCTGGAAACACCATATATTTT

d_gene: .
v_gene: TRBV27
j_gene: TRBJ2-7
abundance: .
CDR3aa: CASSLTSPQGWSEQYF
CDR3nt: TGTGCCAGCAGTTTGACATCACCACAGGGTTGGAGTGAGCAGTACTTC

d_gene: TRBD1
v_gene: TRBV19
j_gene: TRBJ1-5
abundance: .
CDR3aa: CASSMTGGSNQPQHF
CDR3nt: TGTGCCAGTAGTATGACAGGGGGAAGCAATCAGCCCCAGCATTTT

d_gene: TRBD2
v_gene: TRBV3-1/TRBV3-2
j_gene: TRBJ2-2
abundance: once
CDR3aa: CASSQGPGGGNTGELFF
CDR3nt: TGTGCCAGCAGCCAAGGCCCGGGCGGGGGGAACACCGGGGAGCTGTTTTTT

d_gene: .
v_gene: TRBV21-1
j_gene: TRBJ1-1
abundance: .
CDR3aa: CASSIGSANTEAFF
CDR3nt: TGTGCCAGCAGCATTGGCAGTGCGAACACTGAAGCTTTCTTT

d_gene: .
v_gene: TRBV6-5
j_gene: TRBJ1-5
abundance: few
CDR3aa: CASSYSGPNQPQHF
CDR3nt: TGTGCCAGCAGTTACTCAGGCCCCAATCAGCCCCAGCATTTT

d_gene: TRBD2
v_gene: TRBV27
j_gene: TRBJ2-1
abundance: .
CDR3aa: CASSFTASGAYNEQFF
CDR3nt: TGTGCCAGCAGTTTCACAGCTAGCGGGGCCTACAATGAGCAGTTCTTC

d_gene: .
v_gene: TRBV7-6
j_gene: TRBJ2-7
abundance: .
CDR3aa: CASSLADTSYEQYF
CDR3nt: TGTGCCAGCAGCTTGGCAGATACTAGTTACGAGCAGTACTTC

d_gene: .
v_gene: TRBV6-5
j_gene: TRBJ2-2
abundance: .
CDR3aa: CASSQGYLNTGELFF
CDR3nt: TGTGCCAGCAGTCAGGGGTACCTGAACACCGGGGAGCTGTTTTTT

d_gene: TRBD1
v_gene: TRBV6-5
j_gene: TRBJ2-2
abundance: .
CDR3aa: CASSYGTGGFRELFF
CDR3nt: TGTGCCAGCAGTTACGGGACAGGGGGCTTCAGGGAGCTGTTTTTT

d_gene: .
v_gene: TRBV11-2
j_gene: TRBJ1-1
abundance: once
CDR3aa: CASSLVGTEAFF
CDR3nt: TGTGCCAGCAGCTTAGTGGGGACTGAAGCTTTCTTT

d_gene: .
v_gene: TRBV5-4
j_gene: TRBJ1-4
abundance: .
CDR3aa: CASRAGTANEKLFF
CDR3nt: TGTGCCAGCAGGGCCGGGACCGCTAATGAAAAACTGTTTTTT

d_gene: .
v_gene: TRBV18
j_gene: TRBJ1-5
abundance: .
CDR3aa: CASSPQGINQPQHF
CDR3nt: TGTGCCAGCTCACCACAGGGAATCAATCAGCCCCAGCATTTT

d_gene: .
v_gene: TRBV25-1
j_gene: TRBJ1-1
abundance: .
CDR3aa: CASSELTKAFF
CDR3nt: TGTGCCAGCAGTGAATTAACGAAAGCTTTCTTT

d_gene: .
v_gene: TRBV7-2
j_gene: TRBJ2-2
abundance: .
CDR3aa: CASSLAILGGFRGSGELFF
CDR3nt: TGTGCCAGCAGCTTAGCCATACTAGGGGGATTTAGGGGAAGCGGGGAGCTGTTTTTT

d_gene: .
v_gene: TRBV19
j_gene: TRBJ1-5
abundance: .
CDR3aa: CASSRERGRAWPQHF
CDR3nt: TGTGCCAGTAGCCGGGAGAGGGGCCGCGCTTGGCCCCAGCATTTT

d_gene: .
v_gene: TRBV7-3
j_gene: TRBJ1-1
abundance: .
CDR3aa: CASSIRSSTEAFF
CDR3nt: TGTGCCAGCAGCATCCGAAGTAGCACTGAAGCTTTCTTT

d_gene: .
v_gene: TRBV28
j_gene: TRBJ2-7
abundance: .
CDR3aa: CASKEVYGREAGEQYF
CDR3nt: TGTGCCAGCAAAGAGGTGTACGGGAGAGAAGCGGGCGAGCAGTACTTC

d_gene: .
v_gene: TRBV2
j_gene: TRBJ2-5
abundance: .
CDR3aa: CASSKTLTQETQYF
CDR3nt: TGTGCCAGCAGTAAGACACTTACCCAAGAGACCCAGTACTTC

d_gene: .
v_gene: TRBV28
j_gene: TRBJ1-3
abundance: .
CDR3aa: CASSFSDRQGNTIYF
CDR3nt: TGTGCCAGCAGTTTCTCTGATCGACAGGGAAACACCATATATTTT

d_gene: TRBD1
v_gene: TRBV5-6
j_gene: TRBJ2-1
abundance: .
CDR3aa: CASSGGTGASYNEQFF
CDR3nt: TGTGCCAGCAGCGGAGGGACAGGGGCCTCCTACAATGAGCAGTTCTTC

d_gene: .
v_gene: TRBV23-1
j_gene: TRBJ2-1
abundance: .
CDR3aa: CASSFCQDSSYNEQFF
CDR3nt: TGCGCCAGCAGTTTTTGTCAGGATAGCTCCTACAATGAGCAGTTCTTC

d_gene: .
v_gene: TRBV7-7
j_gene: TRBJ1-1
abundance: .
CDR3aa: CASSFSRDTEAFF
CDR3nt: TGTGCTAGCAGCTTCAGCAGGGACACTGAAGCTTTCTTT

d_gene: .
v_gene: TRBV25-1
j_gene: TRBJ2-1
abundance: .
CDR3aa: CASSELFVGEQFF
CDR3nt: TGTGCCAGCAGTGAACTCTTCGTGGGCGAGCAGTTCTTC

d_gene: .
v_gene: TRBV5-5
j_gene: TRBJ2-7
abundance: .
CDR3aa: CASSLPITSSYEQYF
CDR3nt: TGTGCCAGCAGCTTGCCTATTACTAGCTCCTACGAGCAGTACTTC